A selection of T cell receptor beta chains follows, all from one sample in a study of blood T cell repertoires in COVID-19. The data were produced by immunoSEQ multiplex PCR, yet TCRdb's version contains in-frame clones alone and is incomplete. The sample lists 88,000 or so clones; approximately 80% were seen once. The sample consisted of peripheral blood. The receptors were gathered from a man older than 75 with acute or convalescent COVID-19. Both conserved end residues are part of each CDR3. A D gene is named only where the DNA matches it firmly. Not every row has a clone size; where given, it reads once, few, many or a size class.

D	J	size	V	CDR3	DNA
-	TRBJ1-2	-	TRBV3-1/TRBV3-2	CASSQDRRGQRYGYTF	TGTGCCAGCAGCCAAGATAGGAGGGGCCAGCGATATGGCTACACCTTC
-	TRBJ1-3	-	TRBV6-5	CASRGGDSGNTIYF	TGTGCCAGCAGGGGAGGCGACTCTGGAAACACCATATATTTT
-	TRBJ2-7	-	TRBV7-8	CASSHAATVQYF	TGTGCCAGCAGCCACGCGGCTACCGTGCAGTACTTC
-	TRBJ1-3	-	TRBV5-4	CASSSKDTGNTIYF	TGTGCCAGCAGCTCCAAGGACACAGGAAACACCATATATTTT
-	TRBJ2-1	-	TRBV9	CASSVQGDSYNEQFF	TGTGCCAGCAGCGTACAAGGGGACTCCTACAATGAGCAGTTCTTC
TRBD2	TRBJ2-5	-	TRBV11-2	CASRQGLVEETQYF	TGTGCCAGCAGACAAGGACTAGTAGAAGAGACCCAGTACTTC
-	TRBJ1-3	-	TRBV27	CASRPPGSGNTIYF	TGTGCCAGCAGACCTCCAGGGTCTGGAAACACCATATATTTT
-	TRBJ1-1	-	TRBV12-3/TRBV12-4	CASSSVQGTEAFF	TGTGCCAGCAGTTCGGTCCAGGGGACTGAAGCTTTCTTT
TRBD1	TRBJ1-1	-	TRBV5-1	CASSSRTGNTEAFF	TGCGCCAGCAGCTCCCGGACAGGGAACACTGAAGCTTTCTTT
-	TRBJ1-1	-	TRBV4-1	CASSQGGLYTEAFF	TGCGCCAGCAGCCAAGGAGGGTTGTACACTGAAGCTTTCTTT
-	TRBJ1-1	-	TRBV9	CASSRAGRSPAHTEAFF	TGTGCCAGCAGCAGAGCGGGACGCTCCCCCGCGCACACTGAAGCTTTCTTT
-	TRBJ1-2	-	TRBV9	CASSGRTGGPNYGYTF	TGTGCCAGCAGCGGACGGACGGGGGGGCCTAACTATGGCTACACCTTC
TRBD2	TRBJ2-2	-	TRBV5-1	CASSTGTSGTGELFF	TGCGCCAGCAGCACCGGGACTAGCGGGACCGGGGAGCTGTTTTTT
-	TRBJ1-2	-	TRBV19	CASHSTGDYGYTF	TGTGCCAGCCACTCGACCGGGGATTATGGCTACACCTTC
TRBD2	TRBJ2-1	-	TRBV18	CASSPPAGGQNNEQFF	TGTGCCAGCTCACCCCCGGCGGGGGGGCAGAACAATGAGCAGTTCTTC
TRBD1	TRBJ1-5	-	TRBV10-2	CASSKDRASSNQPQHF	TGCGCCAGCAGCAAAGACAGGGCCTCCAGCAATCAGCCCCAGCATTTT
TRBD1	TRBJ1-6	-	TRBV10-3	CAISVRTGGDSPLHF	TGTGCCATCAGTGTACGGACAGGTGGGGATTCACCCCTCCACTTT
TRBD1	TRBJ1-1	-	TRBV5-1	CASSTGTGVEAFF	TGCGCCAGCAGCACAGGGACAGGTGTTGAAGCTTTCTTT
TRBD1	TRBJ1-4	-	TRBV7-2	CASSLMGQGATNEKLFF	TGTGCCAGCAGCTTAATGGGACAGGGGGCAACTAATGAAAAACTGTTTTTT
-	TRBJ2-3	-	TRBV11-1	CASSRQGSDTDTQYF	TGTGCCAGCAGCAGGCAGGGGTCTGACACAGATACGCAGTATTTT
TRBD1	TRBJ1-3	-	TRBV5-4	CASSLQGVSSGNTIYF	TGTGCCAGCAGCTTGCAGGGGGTGAGCTCTGGAAACACCATATATTTT
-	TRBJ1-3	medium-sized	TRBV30	CAWSVTHRESGNTIYF	TGTGCCTGGAGTGTAACTCACAGGGAATCTGGAAACACCATATATTTT
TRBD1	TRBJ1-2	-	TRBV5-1	CASSSDRGAGYTF	TGCGCCAGCAGCTCGGACAGGGGAGCTGGCTACACCTTC
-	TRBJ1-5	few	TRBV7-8	CASSLQPGGQPQHF	TGTGCCAGCAGCTTACAACCGGGGGGTCAGCCCCAGCATTTT
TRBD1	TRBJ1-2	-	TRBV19	CASSGRTGTYYGYTF	TGTGCCAGTAGTGGGCGGACAGGGACCTACTATGGCTACACCTTC
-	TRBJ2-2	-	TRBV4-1	CASSLDRSNTGELFF	TGCGCCAGCAGCTTGGACAGATCGAACACCGGGGAGCTGTTTTTT
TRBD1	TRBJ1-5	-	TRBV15	CATSSRTGGNQPQHF	TGTGCCACCAGCTCACGGACAGGGGGCAATCAGCCCCAGCATTTT
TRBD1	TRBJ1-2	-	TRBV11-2	CASSLDAGTGYGYTF	TGTGCCAGCAGCTTAGATGCCGGGACAGGCTATGGCTACACCTTC
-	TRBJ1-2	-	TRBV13	CASSIRQGYTF	TGTGCCAGCAGCATCAGACAGGGCTACACCTTC